Listed here is a single T cell receptor beta chain. These data come from a study of blood T cell repertoires in COVID-19. The CDR3 covers 16 residues. Germline V CDR1 and CDR2: KGHSH, LQKENI. The V gene lost 4 bases and the J gene lost 4 bases, with 19 bases spanning the gap. In the authors' workflow: How many nucleated cells were present was estimated from reference gene primer amplification. Some clones are missing from TCRdb's copy, which holds only in-frame ones; the method was immunoSEQ multiplex PCR. V, J and clone size were drawn from that table, and D and trimming were deduced from the DNA. The table has fewer than 250,000 clones, approximately 91% seen once.

Sequenced input: peripheral blood. The sequence was obtained from a man in his thirties or forties with acute or convalescent COVID-19. The chain recombines TRBV18 with TRBJ1-1, with a possible D match to TRBD1 (5 bases). The CDR3 loop is CASSRLGTGEGTEAFF. The DNA for the CDR3 is TGTGCCAGCTCACGATTAGGGACGGGGGAAGGCACTGAAGCTTTCTTT.